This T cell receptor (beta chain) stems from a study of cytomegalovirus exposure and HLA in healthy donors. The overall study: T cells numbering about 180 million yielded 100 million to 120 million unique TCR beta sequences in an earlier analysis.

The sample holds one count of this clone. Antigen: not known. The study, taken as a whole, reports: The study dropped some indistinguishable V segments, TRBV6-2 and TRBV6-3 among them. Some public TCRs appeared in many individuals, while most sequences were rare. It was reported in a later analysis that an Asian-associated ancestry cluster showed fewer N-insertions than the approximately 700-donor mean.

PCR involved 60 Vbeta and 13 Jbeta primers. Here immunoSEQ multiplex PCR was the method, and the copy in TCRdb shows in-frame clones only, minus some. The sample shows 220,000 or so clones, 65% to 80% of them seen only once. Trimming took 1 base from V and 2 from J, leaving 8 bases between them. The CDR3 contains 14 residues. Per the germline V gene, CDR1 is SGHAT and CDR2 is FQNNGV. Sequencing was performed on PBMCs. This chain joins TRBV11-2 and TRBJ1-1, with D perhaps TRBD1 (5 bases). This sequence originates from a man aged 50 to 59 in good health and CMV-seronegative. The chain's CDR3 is CASSLVRGNTEAFF. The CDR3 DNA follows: TGTGCCAGCAGCTTAGTAAGGGGTAACACTGAAGCTTTCTTT.